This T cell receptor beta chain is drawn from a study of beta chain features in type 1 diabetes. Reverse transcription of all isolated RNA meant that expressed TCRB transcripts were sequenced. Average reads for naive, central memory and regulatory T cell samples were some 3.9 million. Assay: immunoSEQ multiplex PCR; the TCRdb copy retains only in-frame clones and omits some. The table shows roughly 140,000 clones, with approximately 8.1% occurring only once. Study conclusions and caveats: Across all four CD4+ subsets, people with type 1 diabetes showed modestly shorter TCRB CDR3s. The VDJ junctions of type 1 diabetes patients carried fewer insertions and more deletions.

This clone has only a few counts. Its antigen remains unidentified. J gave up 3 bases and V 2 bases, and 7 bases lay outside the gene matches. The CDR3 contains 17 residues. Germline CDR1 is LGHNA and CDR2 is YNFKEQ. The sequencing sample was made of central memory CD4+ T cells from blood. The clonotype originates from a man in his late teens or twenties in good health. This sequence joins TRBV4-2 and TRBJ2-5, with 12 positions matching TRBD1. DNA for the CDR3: TGTGCCAGCAGCCAAACCGGGACAGGGGGCCGGGAAGAGACCCAGTACTTC. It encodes CASSQTGTGGREETQYF.